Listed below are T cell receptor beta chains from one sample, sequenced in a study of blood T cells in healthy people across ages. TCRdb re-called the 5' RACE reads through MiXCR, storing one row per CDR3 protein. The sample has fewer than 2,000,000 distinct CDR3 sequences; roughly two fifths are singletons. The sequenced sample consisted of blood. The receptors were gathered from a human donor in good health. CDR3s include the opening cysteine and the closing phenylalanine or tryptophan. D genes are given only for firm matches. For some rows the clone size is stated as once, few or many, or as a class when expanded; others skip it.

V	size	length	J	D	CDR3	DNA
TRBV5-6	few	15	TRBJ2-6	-	CASTPYHSGANVLTF	TGTGCCAGCACACCCTATCACTCTGGGGCCAACGTCCTGACTTTC
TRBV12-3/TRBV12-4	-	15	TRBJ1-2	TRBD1	CASSDRDRFPYGYTF	TGTGCCAGCAGCGACCGGGACAGGTTCCCCTATGGCTACACCTTC
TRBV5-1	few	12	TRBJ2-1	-	CASSLEGVTKYF	TGCGCCAGCAGCTTGGAGGGGGTAACGAAGTACTTC
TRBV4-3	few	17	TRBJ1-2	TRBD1	CASSPSAGTGVLYGYTF	TGCGCCAGCAGCCCAAGCGCCGGGACAGGGGTCCTCTATGGCTACACCTTC
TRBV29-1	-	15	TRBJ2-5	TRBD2	CSVRTSGVFQETQYF	TGCAGCGTTCGGACTAGCGGGGTATTCCAAGAGACCCAGTACTTC
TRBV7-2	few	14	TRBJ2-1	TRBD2	CASSIRGGNNEQFF	TGTGCCAGCAGCATCCGGGGGGGAAACAATGAGCAGTTCTTC
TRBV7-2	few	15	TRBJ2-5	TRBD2	CASSEGLAGQETQYF	TGTGCCAGCAGCGAGGGGCTAGCGGGGCAAGAGACCCAGTACTTC
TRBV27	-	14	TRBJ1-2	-	CASSFGTNIRGYTF	TGTGCCAGCAGTTTTGGTACCAACATCAGGGGCTACACCTTC
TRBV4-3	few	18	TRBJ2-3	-	CASSQDTSPGSSTDTQYF	TGCGCCAGCAGCCAAGATACATCCCCCGGTTCTAGCACAGATACGCAGTATTTT
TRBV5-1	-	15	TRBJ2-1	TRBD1	CASSANSQGAGEQFF	TGCGCCAGCAGCGCCAATTCACAGGGGGCGGGAGAGCAGTTCTTC
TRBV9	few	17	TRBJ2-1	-	CASSVAGQTFSYNEQFF	TGTGCCAGCAGCGTAGCTGGGCAGACCTTCTCCTACAATGAGCAGTTCTTC
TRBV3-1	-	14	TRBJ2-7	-	CASSQETGSYEQYF	TGTGCCAGCAGCCAGGAAACAGGGAGCTACGAGCAGTACTTC
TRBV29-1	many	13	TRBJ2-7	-	CSVARTGSYEQYF	TGCAGCGTAGCTAGGACCGGCAGCTACGAGCAGTACTTC
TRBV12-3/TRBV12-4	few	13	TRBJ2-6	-	CASYTSGANVLTF	TGTGCCAGCTACACGTCTGGGGCCAACGTCCTGACTTTC
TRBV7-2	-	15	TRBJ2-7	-	CASSLQPSVSNEQYF	TGTGCCAGCAGCTTACAGCCTAGCGTGTCCAATGAGCAGTACTTC
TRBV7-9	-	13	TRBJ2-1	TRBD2	CASSLGGASGKFF	TGTGCCAGCAGCCTCGGGGGGGCTAGCGGGAAGTTCTTC
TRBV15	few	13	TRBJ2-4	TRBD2	CATSRDRAREQYF	TGTGCCACCAGCAGAGATAGGGCGCGGGAGCAGTACTTC
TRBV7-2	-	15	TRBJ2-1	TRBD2	CASSPTSGGAREQFF	TGTGCCAGCAGCCCGACTAGCGGGGGGGCGCGGGAGCAGTTCTTC
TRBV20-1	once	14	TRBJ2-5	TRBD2	CSARGTSVQETQYF	TGCAGTGCCCGCGGGACTAGCGTACAAGAGACCCAGTACTTC
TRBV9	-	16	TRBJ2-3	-	CASSVDMGGGTDTQYF	TGTGCCAGCAGCGTAGATATGGGCGGGGGCACAGATACGCAGTATTTT
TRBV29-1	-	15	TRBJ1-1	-	CSVEFTGIGNTEAFF	TGCAGCGTTGAATTCACAGGGATAGGGAACACTGAAGCTTTCTTT
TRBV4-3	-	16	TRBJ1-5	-	CASSQDRMEGGQPQHF	TGCGCCAGCAGCCAAGATAGAATGGAGGGAGGTCAGCCCCAGCATTTT
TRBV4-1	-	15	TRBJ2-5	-	CASSQVGGFQETQYF	TGCGCCAGCAGCCAAGTCGGGGGTTTCCAAGAGACCCAGTACTTC
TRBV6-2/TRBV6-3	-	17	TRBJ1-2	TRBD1	CASSSSPGQGVYGGYTF	TGTGCCAGCAGTTCAAGTCCGGGACAGGGAGTCTATGGTGGCTACACCTTC
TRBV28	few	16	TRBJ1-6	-	CASSSRTDIPHSPLHF	TGTGCCAGCAGTTCCCGGACAGACATCCCGCATTCACCCCTCCACTTT
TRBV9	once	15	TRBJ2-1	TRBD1	CASSVEQGARNEQFF	TGTGCCAGCAGCGTAGAACAGGGGGCCCGAAATGAGCAGTTCTTC
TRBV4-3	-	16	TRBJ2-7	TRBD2	CASSHRLAGGTYEQYF	TGCGCCAGCAGCCACCGACTAGCGGGGGGAACCTACGAGCAGTACTTC
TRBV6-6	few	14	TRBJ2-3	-	CASAREGNTDTQYF	TGTGCCAGCGCGAGGGAAGGGAACACAGATACGCAGTATTTT
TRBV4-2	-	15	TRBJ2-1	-	CASSQDSGLGNEQFF	TGTGCCAGCAGCCAAGATAGCGGCCTTGGCAATGAGCAGTTCTTC
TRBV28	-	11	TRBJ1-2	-	CATTTNYGYTF	TGTGCCACCACCACTAACTATGGCTACACCTTC
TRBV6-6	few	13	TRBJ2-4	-	CASSYGRQNIQYF	TGTGCCAGCAGTTATGGCAGACAAAACATTCAGTACTTC
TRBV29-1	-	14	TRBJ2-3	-	CSPYGGASTDTQYF	TGCAGCCCCTATGGGGGGGCCAGTACAGATACGCAGTATTTT
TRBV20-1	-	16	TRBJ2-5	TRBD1	CSAVPGTGGGGWEQYF	TGCAGTGCTGTACCCGGGACAGGGGGCGGTGGATGGGAGCAGTACTTC
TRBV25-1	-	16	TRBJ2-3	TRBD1	CASSVYGTGPTDTQYF	TGTGCCAGCAGTGTGTACGGGACAGGGCCCACAGATACGCAGTATTTT
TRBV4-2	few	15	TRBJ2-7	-	CASSQDSDRSYEQYF	TGTGCCAGCAGCCAAGATTCCGACAGGTCCTACGAGCAGTACTTC
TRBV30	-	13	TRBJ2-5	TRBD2	CGLAGAIGETQYF	TGTGGACTAGCGGGGGCCATAGGGGAGACCCAGTACTTC
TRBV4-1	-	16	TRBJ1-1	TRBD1	CASSQALGGGNTEAFF	TGCGCCAGCAGCCAAGCCCTGGGAGGGGGCAACACTGAAGCTTTCTTT
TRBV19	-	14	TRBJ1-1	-	CASSYPNMNTEAFF	TGTGCCAGTAGTTACCCGAACATGAACACTGAAGCTTTCTTT
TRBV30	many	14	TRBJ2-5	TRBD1	CATIRDSYQETQYF	TGTGCCACCATCCGGGACAGTTACCAAGAGACCCAGTACTTC
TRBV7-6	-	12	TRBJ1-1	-	CASSLGSEEAFF	TGTGCCAGCAGCTTAGGGTCGGAAGAAGCTTTCTTT
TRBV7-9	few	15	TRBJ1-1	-	CASSFETEMNTEAFF	TGTGCCAGCAGCTTTGAGACAGAAATGAACACTGAAGCTTTCTTT
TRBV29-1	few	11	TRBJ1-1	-	CSVGPDTEAFF	TGCAGCGTGGGGCCAGACACTGAAGCTTTCTTT
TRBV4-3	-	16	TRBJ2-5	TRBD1	CASSQLGQGHQETQYF	TGCGCCAGCAGCCAACTTGGACAGGGTCACCAAGAGACCCAGTACTTC
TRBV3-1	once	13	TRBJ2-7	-	CASSLSSPCEQYF	TGTGCCAGCAGCCTATCAAGCCCTTGCGAGCAGTACTTC
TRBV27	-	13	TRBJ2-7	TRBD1	CASGQAFFDEQYF	TGTGCCAGCGGACAGGCCTTTTTCGACGAGCAGTACTTC
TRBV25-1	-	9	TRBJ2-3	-	CASSNTQYF	TGTGCCAGCAGCAATACGCAGTATTTT
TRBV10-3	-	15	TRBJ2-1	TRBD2	CAISGTSGAEIEQFF	TGTGCCATCAGTGGGACTAGCGGGGCGGAAATTGAGCAGTTCTTC
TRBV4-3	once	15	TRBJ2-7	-	CASSQETESSYEQYF	TGCGCCAGCAGCCAAGAAACGGAGAGCTCCTACGAGCAGTACTTC
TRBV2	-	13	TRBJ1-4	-	CATAGGRQEKLFF	TGTGCCACCGCCGGGGGGAGGCAAGAAAAACTGTTTTTT
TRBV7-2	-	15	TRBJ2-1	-	CASSYSGPMGGEQFF	TGTGCCAGCAGCTATAGCGGACCCATGGGGGGTGAGCAGTTCTTC
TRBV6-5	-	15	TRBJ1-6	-	CASSATVNYNSPPHF	TGTGCCAGCAGTGCAACAGTTAACTATAATTCACCCCCCCACTTT